This is a list of T cell receptor beta chains from one sample in a study of cytomegalovirus exposure and HLA in healthy donors. Produced via immunoSEQ multiplex PCR; TCRdb's table is partial and in-frame only. The data hold fewer than 350,000 clones, with approximately 90% observed a single time. Sample: PBMCs. These TCRs come from a woman aged 18-29 years in good health and CMV-seronegative. CDR3s leave out the opening cysteine and the closing phenylalanine or tryptophan. The order of the fields is clone size, J gene, V gene, CDR3 protein. Size is stated for part of the rows, as once, few or many counts, or as a class when the clone is expanded.

NA | TRBJ2-7 | TRBV4-3 | ASSQDPGQVSGEQY
NA | TRBJ2-2 | TRBV5-4 | ASSPRGTGELF
NA | TRBJ2-5 | TRBV19 | ASSTRTVQETQY
few | TRBJ2-7 | TRBV6-5 | ASSYSGTDYEQY
NA | TRBJ2-2 | TRBV5-4 | ASSLAGENTGELF
NA | TRBJ2-7 | TRBV28 | ASSPALGGSYEQY
NA | TRBJ2-4 | TRBV25-1 | ASSESLAGPPVQY
NA | TRBJ2-3 | TRBV5-6 | ASSQSDTQY
NA | TRBJ1-1 | TRBV28 | ASIEAGMNTEAF
NA | TRBJ2-7 | TRBV28 | ASSSPKLAGGDEQY
NA | TRBJ1-6 | TRBV28 | ASSSIYREMRNSPLH
NA | TRBJ1-2 | TRBV7-9 | ASSPTGFNYGYT
NA | TRBJ1-1 | TRBV9 | ASSLGANTEAF
NA | TRBJ2-1 | TRBV27 | ASRGAPGTSSYNEQF
NA | TRBJ2-7 | TRBV21-1 | ASSKGRDRRSMYEQY
NA | TRBJ2-3 | TRBV14 | ASSQESRLAGLSDTQY
NA | TRBJ2-3 | TRBV6-5 | ASSSDRDTDTQY
few | TRBJ1-2 | TRBV6-5 | ASSYSSGLYGYT
once | TRBJ2-5 | TRBV29-1 | SASGAQETQY
NA | TRBJ2-4 | TRBV4-3 | ASSQYQGVGAKNIQY
NA | TRBJ1-2 | TRBV7-9 | ASSLEGTYGYT
NA | TRBJ2-2 | TRBV19 | ASSTGTSGRAGELF
NA | TRBJ2-2 | TRBV18 | ASSPGTSGTGELF
NA | TRBJ2-7 | TRBV6-1 | ASSEKGGVYEQY
NA | TRBJ2-5 | TRBV5-5 | ASSLSLAGWGRETQY
NA | TRBJ2-7 | TRBV28 | ASSLFSGEPHEQY
NA | TRBJ1-1 | TRBV12-2 | ASRGQGLGTEAF
NA | TRBJ2-1 | TRBV2 | ASPGLARNEQF
NA | TRBJ2-7 | TRBV7-8 | ASSSTGQGSYEQY
NA | TRBJ2-6 | TRBV5-1 | ASSSNSGANVLT
NA | TRBJ2-7 | TRBV14 | ASSLTSGPEEQY
few | TRBJ1-2 | TRBV6-5 | ASRPLANYGYT
few | TRBJ2-7 | TRBV5-6 | ASSLWDRGSYEQY
NA | TRBJ2-1 | TRBV15 | ATSRGLEARNEQF
NA | TRBJ1-2 | TRBV2 | ASSPGSGRYGYT
NA | TRBJ1-2 | TRBV27 | ASSLFGSQGARDYGYT
NA | TRBJ2-7 | TRBV12-2 | ASRLVNARPYEQY
once | TRBJ2-3 | TRBV2 | ASSEPGQGAHWQY
NA | TRBJ2-7 | TRBV7-4 | ASSTSVGQPPSYEQY
NA | TRBJ2-1 | TRBV27 | ASTLGGSSYNEQF
NA | TRBJ1-5 | TRBV28 | ASTLKSDQPQH
once | TRBJ2-1 | TRBV27 | ASRGGSARNEQF
NA | TRBJ1-2 | TRBV6-5 | ASSYSSGKGGYT
NA | TRBJ1-4 | TRBV5-1 | ASSLGAGFDEKLF
NA | TRBJ2-3 | TRBV1 | TSSPMAGSGPDTQY
NA | TRBJ1-2 | TRBV9 | ASSVGTNYGYT
NA | TRBJ2-6 | TRBV6-5 | ASILSGANVLT
NA | TRBJ2-2 | TRBV15 | ATRAGFTGELF
NA | TRBJ2-2 | TRBV9 | ASSRNPGTGNGELF
few | TRBJ1-1 | TRBV19 | ASTPTGRSLTEAF
NA | TRBJ2-2 | TRBV4-3 | ASSQNSGTNTGELF